This T cell receptor (beta chain) was captured in a study of T cell changes during pregnancy in multiple sclerosis. Germline V CDR1 and CDR2: SGHRS, YFSETQ. The CDR3 is made up of 16 amino acids. The junction had 1 base not matched to a gene; V was cut back by 3 bases and J by 0 bases. Sequencing used immunoSEQ multiplex PCR; TCRdb keeps in-frame clones, though not all of them. The sample contains about 55,000 clones, 90% of which appear only once. This sample comprised CD4+ T cells from peripheral blood mononuclear cells, obtained in the first trimester of pregnancy. The receptor's source is a female donor with multiple sclerosis, enrolled in a pregnancy study. The gene calls are TRBV5-1 and TRBJ2-3, with TRBD2 matching 13 bases. The CDR3 region is CASSSGLAGSTDTQYF. In nucleotides, the CDR3 is TGCGCCAGCAGCTCGGGACTAGCGGGGAGCACAGATACGCAGTATTTT.